The 20 T cell receptor gamma chains listed next were all sequenced from one sample in a study of γδ T cells in repeated Plasmodium falciparum infection. TCRdb repeated clone calling on the multiplex PCR reads with CATT. The sample has about 30,000 gamma-chain clones, roughly 1.4% seen once. Vgamma9/Vdelta2+ and Vdelta2-negative gammadelta T cells were flow-sorted from PBMC for bulk sequencing. Material: gamma-delta T cells from blood. All receptors derive from a pool of human donors (malaria-infected and uninfected, not separated).

Of note for this clone: With only one base between it and a far larger clone, this is likely a read error. This sequence joins TRGV5 and TRGJ1 or TRGJ2. The J gene was missing in TCRdb and was found by matching the end of the DNA to germline. CDR3 length: 11 residues. CDR1 and CDR2 (germline): VINAFY, YDVSNSKD. CDR3 protein: CATWDRPRKLF. CDR3 in DNA: TGTGCTACCTGGGACAGGCCCCGGAAACTCTTT.

This clone was recorded at least ten times. The protein held in TCRdb is that of a much larger clone and does not match this DNA's translation at residue 5, likely because of a read error; the protein shown is translated from the DNA. This rearrangement joins TRGV9 to TRGJP. The J gene was missing in TCRdb and was found by matching the end of the DNA to germline. V lost 5 bases and J lost 5; bases outside the gene matches: 6. Looked up from germline, CDR1 is GITISATS and CDR2 is ISYDGTV (reference sequence). The CDR3 has 16 residues. CDR3: CALWGGKELGKKIKVF. DNA for the CDR3: TGTGCCTTGTGGGGGGGAAAAGAGTTGGGCAAAAAAATCAAGGTATTT.

This clone was counted many times. The mismatch at residue 11 between this DNA's translation and the TCRdb protein of a much larger clone likely reflects a read error; the protein shown is translated from the DNA. The chain couples TRGV9 to TRGJP. TCRdb supplies no J gene; here it was assigned by aligning the nucleotide sequence to germline. Losses at the gene ends were 1 base for V and 5 bases for J; bases not matched to a gene: 14. The CDR3 covers 20 residues. Germline-derived CDR1 and CDR2 are GITISATS and ISYDGTV (reference sequence). CDR3 in amino acids: CALWEVPTWEEELGKKIKVF. CDR3 nucleotides: TGTGCCTTGTGGGAGGTCCCAACCTGGGAGGAAGAGTTGGGCAAAAAAATCAAGGTATTT.

By proportion, this clone is medium-sized. It may be a read error: a sequence one base away is much more abundant. The V gene is TRGV9, the J gene TRGJ1 or TRGJ2. CDR1 GITISATS and CDR2 ISYDGTV come from the germline V gene (reference sequence). The CDR3 consists of 15 residues. Written as DNA, the CDR3 is TGTGCCTCGTGGGAGGTCTCCAGGAATTATTATAAGAAACTCTTT. It specifies CASWEVSRNYYKKLF.

This clone has at least ten counts. The TCRdb protein comes from a much larger clone and disagrees with this DNA's translation at residue 3, likely due to a read error; the protein given here is derived from the DNA. This chain connects TRGV4 to TRGJ1 or TRGJ2. Germline loops: CDR1 EGSTGY, CDR2 YDSYTSSV. This CDR3 has 13 residues. In DNA, the CDR3 is TGTGCCGCCTGGGTTACGAATTATTATAAGAAACTCTTT. It encodes CAAWVTNYYKKLF.

This clone was seen repeatedly, ten times or more. A read error is the likely source, as a far larger clone sits one nucleotide away. The sample carries other DNA sequences with the same CDR3. This rearrangement joins TRGV9 to TRGJP. This CDR3 contains 13 residues. From germline, CDR1 is GITISATS and CDR2 ISYDGTV (reference sequence). As DNA, the CDR3 is TGCGCCTTGTGGGAGTTGGGCAAAAAAATCAAGGTATTT. Translated, it gives CALWELGKKIKVF.

This clone was observed at least ten times. V usage is TRGV4 and J usage is TRGJ1 or TRGJ2. Germline V lookup: CDR1 EGSTGY, CDR2 YDSYTSSV. The junction had 12 bases not matched to a gene; V was cut back by 2 bases and J by 5 bases. This CDR3 region has 15 residues. CDR3 loop: CATWDVPRGHYKKLF. The CDR3 DNA is TGTGCCACCTGGGATGTGCCCCGAGGGCATTATAAGAAACTCTTT.

As for this clone: TCRdb's entry gives the protein of a much larger clone, which mismatches this DNA's translation at residue 3, likely from a read error; the protein reported here is translated from the DNA. The chain employs TRGV8 and TRGJP1. Germline loops: CDR1 VENAVY, CDR2 YDSYNSRV. This CDR3 is 13 amino acids long. The CDR3 DNA reads TGTGCCTCCTGGGATCTCGCTGGTTGGTTCAAGATATTT. Its protein product is CASWDLAGWFKIF.

In its sample, this clone was seen many times. Other DNA sequences in the same sample also yield this CDR3. The chain uses TRGV9 and TRGJP. Germline V gene lookup returns CDR1 GITISATS and CDR2 ISYDGTV (reference sequence). The CDR3 loop spans 17 amino acids. Trimming at V came to 2 bases and at J to 3 bases, leaving 4 bases not matched to a gene. CDR3 sequence: CALWEGKQELGKKIKVF. Written as DNA, the CDR3 is TGTGCCTTGTGGGAGGGTAAGCAAGAGTTGGGCAAAAAAATCAAGGTATTT.

This clone has ten or more counts. This clone may be a read error of a much larger clone one base away. V and J are TRGV2 and TRGJ1 or TRGJ2. The CDR3 sequence is 11 residues long. Trimming removed 1 base from V and 8 bases from J; junction bases left unmatched: 2. The germline gives CDR1 EGSNGY, CDR2 YDSYNSKV. The CDR3 is CATWDGNKKLF. The CDR3 coding sequence is TGTGCCACCTGGGACGGCAATAAGAAACTCTTT.

This clone was observed many times. The protein given by TCRdb reflects a much larger clone and differs at residue 11 from this DNA's translation, likely from a read error; the protein shown is the DNA's translation. The J gene went uncalled, whereas the V gene is TRGV9. Germline CDR1 GITISATS, CDR2 ISYDGTV (reference sequence). CDR3 size: 13 residues. The CDR3 DNA reads TGTGCCTTGTGGGAGCCCGACGGTTATAAGAGACTCTTT. This translates into CALWEPDGYKRLF.

The table lists this clone with a few counts. TCRdb's protein for this DNA is that of a much larger clone and differs from the translation at residue 3, likely a read error; the protein shown is the DNA translation. The chain couples TRGV8 to TRGJP1. TCRdb gives no J gene; it was assigned here by matching the DNA to germline. CDR1 and CDR2 (germline): VENAVY, YDSYNSRV. This CDR3 spans 13 amino acids. CDR3 sequence reads: CAAWDLAGWFKIF. The CDR3 DNA sequence: TGTGCCGCCTGGGATCTCGCTGGTTGGTTCAAGATATTT.

About this clone itself: It differs at one base from a far larger clone, so likely a read error. This sample includes further DNA sequences coding for the same CDR3. CDR3 in amino acids: CATWDVDYKKLF. In nucleotides, the CDR3 is TGTGCCACTTGGGACGTTGACTATAAGAAACTCTTT. V and J are TRGV2 and TRGJ1 or TRGJ2. TCRdb supplies no J gene; here it was assigned by aligning the nucleotide sequence to germline. CDR1 and CDR2 (germline): EGSNGY, YDSYNSKV. This CDR3 contains 12 residues.

In its sample, this clone was seen a few times. The TCRdb protein, from a much larger clone, departs from this DNA's translation at residue 12, likely by read error; the protein shown derives from the DNA. The V gene call reads TRGV9; no J gene was called. CDR1 is GITISATS, CDR2 ISYDGTV, per germline (reference sequence). The CDR3 length is 14 residues. The CDR3 DNA follows: TGTGCCTTGTGGGAGGGACTAAATTATTATAAGGAACTCTTT. This codes for CALWEGLNYYKELF.

With regard to this clone: This likely reflects a read error, since a far larger clone is one base away. This same CDR3 is encoded by further DNA sequences in the sample. The chain employs TRGV5 and TRGJP1. As TCRdb names no J gene, one was assigned here on the basis of a DNA match to germline. Losses at the gene ends were 6 bases for V and 2 bases for J; bases not matched to a gene: 6. The length of the CDR3 is 14 residues. Germline CDR1 and CDR2: VINAFY and YDVSNSKD. The DNA of the CDR3 is TGTGCCACCTGGTCTGGAACCACTGGTTGGTTCAAGATATTT. It encodes CATWSGTTGWFKIF.

This clone was counted ten times or more. This chain connects TRGV2 to TRGJP1. Germline lookup yields CDR1 EGSNGY and CDR2 YDSYNSKV. J lost 12 bases, V lost 0 bases, and 10 bases had no gene match. The length of the CDR3 is 14 residues. The CDR3 coding sequence is TGTGCCACCTGGGACGGGCGATGGCGGCGGTTCAAGATATTT. This codes for CATWDGRWRRFKIF.

Only a few counts were recorded for this clone. TCRdb's protein for this DNA is that of a much larger clone and differs from the translation at residue 3, likely a read error; the protein shown is the DNA translation. The chain joins TRGV9 to TRGJ1 or TRGJ2. In the absence of a J gene in TCRdb, the DNA was matched to germline to assign it here. The CDR3 extends over 12 amino acids. The germline V gene encodes CDR1 GITISATS and CDR2 ISYDGTV (reference sequence). DNA for the CDR3: TGTGCCTCGTGGGAGGTGCAAATCGAGAAACTCTTT. It is translated as CASWEVQIEKLF.

Concerning this clone: The protein TCRdb lists belongs to a much larger clone and differs from this DNA's translation at residue 3, which points to a read error; the protein shown is made from the DNA. The V gene is TRGV9, the J gene TRGJ1 or TRGJ2. TCRdb gives no J gene; it was assigned here by matching the DNA to germline. Germline V CDR1 and CDR2: GITISATS, ISYDGTV (reference sequence). This CDR3 has 13 residues. Written as DNA, the CDR3 is TGTGCCTTCTGGGAGCCCCCTTATTATAAGAAACTCTTT. Its translation: CAFWEPPYYKKLF.

A note on this clone: One base separates it from a far larger clone, so it is likely a read error. The same CDR3 is also encoded by other DNA sequences in this sample. The rearrangement uses TRGV2 and TRGJ1 or TRGJ2. In the absence of a J gene in TCRdb, the DNA was matched to germline to assign it here. Germline CDR1 reads EGSNGY; CDR2 reads YDSYNSKV. V shed 1 base, J shed 7 bases, and the junction held 7 bases outside the gene matches. The CDR3 totals 13 residues. CDR3 bases: TGTGCCACCTGGGACGGCAAAGACTATAAGAAACTCTTT. It encodes CATWDGKDYKKLF.

A few counts support this clone. This likely traces to a read error, being one base from a far larger clone. The sample holds other DNA sequences that translate to the same CDR3. V gene TRGV9 combines with J gene TRGJ1 or TRGJ2. In the absence of a J gene in TCRdb, the DNA was matched to germline to assign it here. The CDR3 spans 13 residues. Germline CDR1 is GITISATS and CDR2 is ISYDGTV (reference sequence). CDR3 region: CALWEVGNYKKLF. CDR3 nucleotides: TGTGCCTTATGGGAGGTCGGGAATTATAAGAAACTCTTT.